Shown below are 16 T cell receptor beta chains from a single sample sequenced in a study of blood T cell repertoires in COVID-19. Assay: immunoSEQ multiplex PCR; the TCRdb copy retains only in-frame clones and omits some. The table shows around 260,000 clones, with roughly 89% occurring only once. The specimen was peripheral blood. The receptor set was obtained from a man aged 25-45 years with acute or convalescent COVID-19.

The chain uses TRBV9 and TRBJ1-1; 9 nucleotides align to TRBD1. CDR3 length equals 16 residues. Germline CDR1 reads SGDLS; CDR2 reads YYNGEE. The trim removed 3 bases at V and 1 base at J, leaving 7 bases unmatched. The CDR3 is CASSDNRQGGNTEAFF. The CDR3 nucleotides read TGTGCCAGCAGCGACAATCGACAGGGGGGGAACACTGAAGCTTTCTTT.

The J gene is TRBJ2-1, the V gene TRBV12-3 or TRBV12-4; D is unresolved. V was trimmed by 3 bases and J by 5 bases, leaving 8 bases between them. The CDR3 sequence is 13 residues long. This CDR3 is CASSFLGNNEQFF. As DNA, the CDR3 is TGTGCCAGCAGTTTTCTGGGCAACAATGAGCAGTTCTTC.

The chain is built from TRBV27 and TRBJ2-7, with D perhaps TRBD2 (6 bases). V lost 3 bases and J lost 0, with 15 bases in between. The CDR3 has 16 residues. Per germline, CDR1 MNHEY and CDR2 SMNVEV (reference sequence). The CDR3 DNA reads as TGTGCCAGCAGTTTCTCGAGGGACTCCTTCTCCTACGAGCAGTACTTC. As protein: CASSFSRDSFSYEQYF.

This rearrangement joins TRBV27 to TRBJ1-5, with D possibly TRBD1 on 5 matching bases. The CDR3 is made up of 17 amino acids. Germline V gene lookup returns CDR1 MNHEY and CDR2 SMNVEV (reference sequence). Trimming removed 0 bases at V and 1 base at J, with 13 bases between. CDR3 DNA: TGTGCCAGCAGTTTATCGAGAGCTACAGGAAGCAATCAGCCCCAGCATTTT. Protein product: CASSLSRATGSNQPQHF.

J is TRBJ1-2 and V is TRBV27, with 7 bases lining up with TRBD1. CDR1 and CDR2 (germline): MNHEY, SMNVEV (reference sequence). The CDR3 extends over 15 amino acids. The V gene end was trimmed by 7 bases and the J gene end by 6 bases; junction bases not matched to a gene: 14. CDR3 amino acids: CASTQFSRGQNGYTF. In nucleotides, the CDR3 is TGTGCCAGCACCCAGTTTTCGAGGGGGCAGAATGGCTACACCTTC.

The chain has TRBV6-1 and TRBJ2-1; D uncertain. The germline V and J ends were trimmed by 3 bases and 3 bases, with 15 bases remaining between them. Germline V gene sequence: CDR1 MNHNS, CDR2 SASEGT. This CDR3 region has 16 residues. CDR3 protein: CASSDGPPSGYNEQFF. The CDR3 nucleotides are TGTGCCAGCAGTGATGGTCCCCCTTCCGGCTACAATGAGCAGTTCTTC.

CDR3 bases: TGCGCCAGCAGCTTCGGAGGGCAGGGATCTGGCTACACCTTC. Translating it yields CASSFGGQGSGYTF. This chain connects TRBV5-1 to TRBJ1-2, with a weak D call TRBD1 (5 bases). V dropped 2 bases and J dropped 7 bases, with 15 bases sitting between them. CDR1 is SGHRS and CDR2 is YFSETQ in the germline V gene. This CDR3 is built from 14 residues.

V and J are TRBV5-1 and TRBJ1-1; the D gene is possibly TRBD1 (5 bases). The V gene lost 4 bases and the J gene lost 1 base, with 14 bases spanning the gap. Germline V CDR1 and CDR2: SGHRS, YFSETQ. CDR3 length: 15 amino acids. The CDR3 region has the DNA TGCGCCAGCAGCCCCTCCCCAGGGCGGAACACTGAAGCTTTCTTT. Encoded protein: CASSPSPGRNTEAFF. Filled out from reference TRBV5-1 and TRBJ1-1, the complete variable domain reads KAGVTQTPRYLIKTRGQQVTLSCSPISGHRSVSWYQQTPGQGLQFLFEYFSETQRNKGNFPGRFSGRQFSNSRSEMNVSTLELGDSALYLCASSPSPGRNTEAFFGQGTRLTVV.

V gene TRBV6-5 combines with J gene TRBJ2-3, with 9 bases matching TRBD1. The CDR3 is made up of 11 amino acids. V shed 7 bases, J shed 9 bases, and the junction held 2 bases outside the gene matches. Per the germline V gene, CDR1 is MNHEY and CDR2 is SVGAGI. The CDR3, as DNA: TGTGCCAGCAAAGACAGGGGGACGCAGTATTTT. Its translation: CASKDRGTQYF.

This clone has only one observation. The genes are TRBV4-1 and TRBJ2-7; D gene unclear. The CDR3 is made up of 11 amino acids. Germline V gives CDR1 MGHRA, CDR2 YSYEKL. V was clipped by 4 bases and J by 3 bases, with 4 bases between them. CDR3 sequence: CASSPGYEQYF. The CDR3 nucleotides read TGCGCCAGCAGCCCAGGCTACGAGCAGTACTTC.

The chain employs TRBV3-1 (or the pseudogene TRBV3-2) and TRBJ2-3, with 10 bases fitting TRBD2. Trimming took 2 bases from V and 2 from J; bases not matched to a gene: 13. This CDR3 spans 19 amino acids. Germline CDR1 reads LGHDT; CDR2 reads YNNKEL (reference sequence). For the CDR3, the DNA is TGTGCCAGCAGCCAATCGGCCCGTTTACTAGCGGGGTACACAGATACGCAGTATTTT. Amino acid sequence: CASSQSARLLAGYTDTQYF.

This clone was found a few times. CDR3 in amino acids: CASSLGGKGTGELFF. In DNA form, the CDR3 reads TGTGCCAGCAGTTTAGGAGGGAAAGGGACCGGGGAGCTGTTTTTT. This sequence joins TRBV28 and TRBJ2-2, with D possibly matching TRBD2 (6 bases). Trimming removed 2 bases at V and 5 bases at J, with 12 bases between. This CDR3 contains 15 residues. Germline-derived CDR1 and CDR2 are MDHEN and SYDVKM.

This chain connects TRBV28 to TRBJ1-2, with TRBD1 identical over 7 bases. The trim removed 10 bases at V and 1 base at J, leaving 9 bases unmatched. This CDR3 spans 14 amino acids. CDR1 and CDR2 from the germline V gene are MDHEN and SYDVKM. The CDR3 spells CATSRDSFNYGYTF. The CDR3 DNA is TGTGCCACCTCCCGGGACAGCTTTAACTATGGCTACACCTTC.

This chain joins TRBV7-2 and TRBJ1-2, with a tentative D call TRBD1 (5 bases). The germline CDR1 and CDR2 sequences are SGHTA and FQGNSA. This CDR3 has 15 residues. V lost 2 bases, J lost 9 bases, and 19 bases lay in between. The CDR3 DNA reads as TGTGCCAGCAGCTTATCCAGGGCCCGCGTTTCCAGCTACACCTTC. As protein: CASSLSRARVSSYTF.

The rearrangement uses TRBV18 and TRBJ2-3, with a possible D match to TRBD2 (5 bases). Per germline, CDR1 KGHSH and CDR2 LQKENI. CDR3 length equals 16 residues. V was cut by 2 bases and J by 0 bases, with 12 bases left in between. The CDR3 protein is CASSPTKRRSTDTQYF. In nucleotides, the CDR3 is TGTGCCAGCTCACCAACAAAGCGGAGGAGCACAGATACGCAGTATTTT.

V and J are TRBV5-1 and TRBJ2-7; 9 bases are shared with TRBD2. The CDR3 covers 17 residues. The ends lost 2 bases at V and 0 bases at J; junction bases unmatched: 9. The germline V gene encodes CDR1 SGHRS and CDR2 YFSETQ. The CDR3 DNA follows: TGCGCCAGCAGCTTTCGGGCTGTGACTAGCGGCTCCTACGAGCAGTACTTC. Its protein is CASSFRAVTSGSYEQYF.